A selection of T cell receptor beta chains follows, all from one sample in a study of T cell changes during pregnancy in multiple sclerosis. Sequencing was performed with immunoSEQ multiplex PCR; in TCRdb, only in-frame clones are kept and a portion is missing. The sample includes about 47,000 clones, approximately 92% of them seen just once. This material consisted of peripheral blood, taken in the third trimester of pregnancy. The receptors here all came from a female donor with multiple sclerosis, enrolled in a pregnancy study. The CDR3 runs from the conserved cysteine through the conserved F or W. The D gene is left open where the match is weak. Clone size is stated in some rows and not others, as once, few, many or a class when expanded.

TRBV5-6	TRBJ2-2	-	TRBD2	CASSSRLLAGLTGELFF	TGTGCCAGCAGCTCGCGGTTATTAGCGGGACTCACCGGGGAGCTGTTTTTT
TRBV6-5	TRBJ1-5	-	TRBD1	CASSSDRVLLPQHF	TGTGCCAGCAGTTCGGACAGGGTTCTTCTGCCCCAGCATTTT
TRBV11-3	TRBJ2-3	-	TRBD2	CASSFRTASGAASTDTQYF	TGTGCCAGCAGCTTTCGTACGGCTAGCGGGGCAGCTAGCACAGATACGCAGTATTTT
TRBV11-1	TRBJ2-3	medium-sized	TRBD1	CASSSGGAHTDTQYF	TGTGCCAGCAGCTCAGGGGGCGCACACACAGATACGCAGTATTTT
TRBV19	TRBJ2-2	-	TRBD2	CASRTGGGTGELFF	TGTGCCAGTAGGACGGGAGGGGGGACCGGGGAGCTGTTTTTT
TRBV27	TRBJ2-7	-	TRBD1	CASSRTGGFYEQYF	TGTGCCAGCAGTCGGACAGGGGGCTTCTACGAGCAGTACTTC
TRBV7-9	TRBJ1-2	-	-	CASSLWGRTVEGYTF	TGTGCCAGCAGCTTATGGGGAAGGACTGTAGAGGGCTACACCTTC
TRBV7-3	TRBJ2-3	-	TRBD2	CASSPGWGITSGSSADTQYF	TGTGCCAGCAGCCCAGGGTGGGGAATCACTAGCGGGAGTTCAGCAGATACGCAGTATTTT
TRBV7-8	TRBJ2-2	-	TRBD2	CASSLRAVTSGPGELFF	TGTGCCAGCAGCTTAAGAGCGGTGACTAGCGGGCCCGGGGAGCTGTTTTTT
TRBV28	TRBJ1-1	once	-	CASSFWRANTEAFF	TGTGCCAGCAGTTTCTGGAGAGCGAACACTGAAGCTTTCTTT
TRBV27	TRBJ2-1	-	TRBD1	CASSSPGQGAHEQFF	TGTGCCAGCAGTTCTCCGGGACAGGGGGCCCATGAGCAGTTCTTC
TRBV29-1	TRBJ2-1	-	TRBD2	CSVKAGTTYTREQFF	TGCAGCGTGAAAGCCGGGACTACGTATACACGGGAGCAGTTCTTC
TRBV5-1	TRBJ2-1	-	TRBD2	CASSSSEREPNNEQFF	TGCGCCAGCAGCTCCAGCGAGCGGGAGCCTAACAATGAGCAGTTCTTC
TRBV13	TRBJ2-1	-	-	CASSSPGASGYNEQFF	TGTGCCAGCAGCTCCCCAGGGGCTAGCGGATACAATGAGCAGTTCTTC
TRBV29-1	TRBJ1-2	once	-	CSTSLLPSYTF	TGCAGCACTAGTTTGCTCCCGAGCTACACCTTC
TRBV25-1	TRBJ1-4	-	-	CASSEYKAGDEKLFF	TGTGCCAGCAGTGAATATAAGGCAGGGGATGAAAAACTGTTTTTT
TRBV19	TRBJ1-4	-	-	CASSRGTNEKLFF	TGTGCCAGTAGTCGGGGAACTAATGAAAAACTGTTTTTT
TRBV2	TRBJ1-2	-	-	CASSDTDHYGYTF	TGTGCCAGCAGTGATACAGACCACTATGGCTACACCTTC
TRBV5-8	TRBJ2-6	-	-	CASNTLRLTQGGANVLTF	TGTGCCAGCAACACCCTAAGGCTGACGCAGGGGGGGGCCAACGTCCTGACTTTC
TRBV29-1	TRBJ1-1	-	TRBD1	CSGGQVSGEAFF	TGCAGCGGAGGACAGGTGAGCGGTGAAGCTTTCTTT
TRBV19	TRBJ2-1	-	TRBD1	CASRDRAYNEQFF	TGTGCCAGCCGGGACAGGGCATACAATGAGCAGTTCTTC
TRBV28	TRBJ2-2	-	TRBD2	CASSLLRLAGRTGELFF	TGTGCCAGCAGTCTACTTAGACTAGCGGGACGCACCGGGGAGCTGTTTTTT
TRBV19	TRBJ2-3	-	-	CASREQGRGDTQYF	TGTGCCAGTAGAGAGCAGGGGAGAGGTGATACGCAGTATTTT
TRBV19	TRBJ2-3	-	TRBD1	CASMAQGAGSDTQYF	TGTGCCAGTATGGCGCAGGGGGCAGGTTCAGATACGCAGTATTTT
TRBV28	TRBJ1-4	-	-	CASSLGGSHEKLFF	TGTGCCAGCAGTTTAGGGGGGTCGCATGAAAAACTGTTTTTT
TRBV7-9	TRBJ1-4	-	-	CASSLEVFGGAEEKLFF	TGTGCCAGCAGCTTAGAGGTCTTTGGGGGCGCGGAGGAAAAACTGTTTTTT
TRBV6-4	TRBJ2-7	-	TRBD2	CASSALAGGEQYF	TGTGCCAGCAGTGCGCTAGCGGGTGGCGAGCAGTACTTC
TRBV6-6	TRBJ1-5	-	-	CASSEEAGLGQPQHF	TGTGCCAGCAGTGAGGAGGCGGGCCTAGGTCAGCCCCAGCATTTT
TRBV7-6	TRBJ2-2	-	TRBD1	CASSVRRGQGTGELFF	TGTGCCAGCAGCGTACGGAGGGGACAGGGGACCGGGGAGCTGTTTTTT
TRBV28	TRBJ1-5	-	TRBD1	CASRRGGFNNQPQHF	TGTGCCAGCAGGCGAGGGGGCTTTAACAATCAGCCCCAGCATTTT
TRBV5-4	TRBJ2-7	-	TRBD2	CASSFGSGDYEQYF	TGTGCCAGCAGCTTTGGGAGCGGGGACTACGAGCAGTACTTC
TRBV7-6	TRBJ2-1	-	TRBD1	CASSLAWGQGLTYNEQFF	TGTGCCAGCAGCTTAGCGTGGGGACAGGGGCTCACATACAATGAGCAGTTCTTC
TRBV9	TRBJ1-2	-	-	CASKFKIQGQSYGYTF	TGTGCCAGCAAATTTAAGATTCAGGGACAAAGCTATGGCTACACCTTC
TRBV7-6	TRBJ2-5	-	-	CASSSPGGPVWETQYF	TGTGCCAGCAGCTCCCCCGGGGGGCCGGTATGGGAGACCCAGTACTTC
TRBV6-1	TRBJ2-7	-	-	CASSGWEAYEQYF	TGTGCCAGCAGTGGCTGGGAGGCCTACGAGCAGTACTTC
TRBV28	TRBJ2-5	-	-	CASSLGGGETQYF	TGTGCCAGCAGCCTAGGGGGGGGAGAGACCCAGTACTTC
TRBV4-1	TRBJ2-7	-	TRBD2	CASSQLTSTSGRPYEQYF	TGCGCCAGCAGCCAACTTACATCGACTAGCGGGAGGCCCTACGAGCAGTACTTC
TRBV15	TRBJ2-1	-	TRBD2	CATSRGTSGKYNEQFF	TGTGCCACCAGCAGAGGGACTAGCGGGAAGTACAATGAGCAGTTCTTC